Reported below is one TCR beta chain. The data were obtained in a study of blood T cell repertoires in COVID-19. This CDR3 has 15 residues. Germline V gives CDR1 SGHVS, CDR2 FQNEAQ. V gave up 4 bases and J gave up 4 bases, with 17 bases separating them. Here immunoSEQ multiplex PCR was the method, and the copy in TCRdb shows in-frame clones only, minus some. The repertoire holds approximately 380,000 clones, with approximately 90% as singletons. The rearrangement uses TRBV7-8 and TRBJ2-7, with a possible D match to TRBD2 (6 bases). The TCR sequence derives from a woman in her 40s who had been exposed to COVID-19. Sequencing was performed on PBMCs or T cells enriched from blood (not recorded which). The CDR3 region is CASSSQLGSGYEQYF. The CDR3, as DNA: TGTGCCAGCAGCTCCCAACTCGGGAGCGGGTACGAGCAGTACTTC.